This TCR beta chain was recovered during a study of control samples from healthy donors and cancer patients. Some clones are missing from TCRdb's copy, which holds only in-frame ones; the method was immunoSEQ multiplex PCR. The table lists 110,000 to 150,000 clones, about 94% of them singletons. V shed 0 bases and J 1 base; nucleotides not matched to a gene: 16. Looked up from germline, CDR1 is SGHDN and CDR2 is FVKESK. The CDR3 is 20 residues long. This TCR came from a man aged 55 to 69 with colorectal cancer. Input material: PBMCs. The V call is TRBV14, the J call TRBJ1-1; TRBD1 matches 8 bases. CDR3 sequence reads: CASSQDHQAVGDRRNTEAFF. The CDR3 bases are TGTGCCAGCAGCCAAGACCACCAGGCGGTCGGGGACAGGCGGAACACTGAAGCTTTCTTT.